The 27 T cell receptor beta chains given below trace back to one sample, sequenced in a study of human T cells and chemical hapten exposure. As to time point: pre-sensitization, week 0. Sample treatment: therapeutic diphenylcyclopropenone sensitization with weekly scalp DPC. In TCRdb, the RACE reads were re-called with MiXCR into one record per CDR3 protein. The data show some 84,000 distinct CDR3 sequences, 8.5% to 9% seen once. The sample here was whole blood, taken in connection with sensitization to the hapten diphenylcyclopropenone (DPC). The origin of the receptors is a man aged 35 to 55 with alopecia areata. Some clones in this sample may be carry-over from other donors' samples.

This sequence joins TRBV6-2 or TRBV6-3 and TRBJ1-1; D is uncertain. Trimming stripped 5 bases from V and 1 base from J, with 11 bases between. The germline V gene encodes CDR1 MNHEY and CDR2 SVGEGT. CDR3 length: 14 residues. The DNA of the CDR3 is TGTGCCAGCAGTCAAGAATTTAGGAACACTGAAGCTTTCTTT. The encoded protein is CASSQEFRNTEAFF.

This rearrangement joins TRBV18 to TRBJ2-6; D might be TRBD1 (5 bases). Deletions cut 7 bases from V and 1 base from J, with 8 bases between. CDR3 size: 14 residues. Per germline, CDR1 KGHSH and CDR2 LQKENI. CDR3 sequence: CASFSGSGANVLTF. CDR3 in DNA: TGTGCCAGCTTCTCAGGGTCTGGGGCCAACGTCCTGACTTTC. Full variable domain (outside the CDR3, taken from reference TRBV18 and TRBJ2-6): NAGVMQNPRHLVRRRGQEARLRCSPMKGHSHVYWYRQLPEEGLKFMVYLQKENIIDESGMPKERFSAEFPKEGPSILRIQQVVRGDSAAYFCASFSGSGANVLTFGAGSRLTVL.

In DNA, the CDR3 is TGTGCCAGCGTTAAAGGTTTAGTCGGGCAGGTCACCGGGGAGCTGTTTTTT. Amino acids: CASVKGLVGQVTGELFF. This sequence joins TRBV7-9 and TRBJ2-2; D gene ambiguous. V gave up 8 bases and J gave up 4 bases, with 23 bases separating them. The CDR3 is 17 residues long. Looked up from germline, CDR1 is SEHNR and CDR2 is FQNEAQ (reference sequence). The whole variable domain, remainder taken from reference TRBV7-9 and TRBJ2-2, is DTGVSQNPRHKITKRGQNVTFRCDPISEHNRLYWYRQTLGQGPEFLTYFQNEAQLEKSRLLSDRFSAERPKGSFSTLEIQRTEQGDSAMYLCASVKGLVGQVTGELFFGEGSRLTVL.

This clonotype occurred a few times. The chain carries TRBV5-6 and TRBJ2-3, with TRBD2 as a possible D gene (5 bases). Trimming removed 0 bases from V and 2 bases from J, with 7 bases in between. Germline V gene lookup returns CDR1 SGHDT and CDR2 YYEEEE. There are 14 residues in the CDR3. Here the CDR3 DNA reads TGTGCCAGCAGCTTGGAGCGGACCACAGATACGCAGTATTTT. Its protein is CASSLERTTDTQYF.

The chain is built from TRBV7-8 and TRBJ2-3, with 10 bases identical to TRBD1. V gave up 4 bases and J gave up 3 bases; unmatched junction bases: 4. The CDR3 extends over 15 amino acids. Germline assignment: CDR1 SGHVS and CDR2 FQNEAQ. For the CDR3, the DNA is TGTGCCAGCAGCTCCCAGGGACAGGGGACAGATACGCAGTATTTT. Its translation is CASSSQGQGTDTQYF. Complete variable domain (other parts from reference TRBV7-8 and TRBJ2-3): GAGVSQSPRYKVAKRGQDVALRCDPISGHVSLFWYQQALGQGPEFLTYFQNEAQLDKSGLPSDRFFAERPEGSVSTLKIQRTQQEDSAVYLCASSSQGQGTDTQYFGPGTRLTVL.

This clonotype was counted at least ten times. The V gene is TRBV5-5, the J gene TRBJ1-1; TRBD1 might be the D (6 bases). The CDR3 spans 16 residues. Germline values: CDR1 SGHKS, CDR2 YYEKEE (reference sequence). V lost 3 bases to trimming and J lost 1 base, with 16 bases between them. The CDR3 region is CASSWTIMDRNTEAFF. CDR3 bases: TGTGCCAGCAGCTGGACGATTATGGACAGGAACACTGAAGCTTTCTTT.

This clonotype was observed at least ten times. This chain uses TRBV6-1 with TRBJ1-6, with D hard to call. The CDR3 sequence is 14 residues long. V lost 3 bases and J lost 7, with 10 bases in between. CDR1 and CDR2 (germline): MNHNS, SASEGT. In DNA, the CDR3 is TGTGCCAGCAGTGACAGACTAGGCAATTCACCCCTCCACTTT. This gives the protein CASSDRLGNSPLHF.

The chain combines TRBV29-1 with TRBJ2-7; 10 bases agree with TRBD2. The CDR3 spans 15 residues. V shed 1 base, J shed 2 bases, and the junction held 5 bases outside the gene matches. Germline CDR1 is SQVTM and CDR2 is ANQGSEA. The CDR3 region is CSVEVSGGRTYEQYF. The CDR3 DNA follows: TGCAGCGTTGAAGTTAGCGGGGGGCGGACCTACGAGCAGTACTTC.

This chain uses TRBV6-5 with TRBJ2-5, with 14 bases matching TRBD2. With V trimmed by 4 bases and J by 5 bases, 9 bases remained unmatched. Germline CDR1 is MNHEY and CDR2 is SVGAGI. The CDR3 length is 17 residues. The CDR3 loop reads CASSWGLAGVGSETQYF. The CDR3 nucleotides read TGTGCCAGCAGTTGGGGACTAGCGGGAGTTGGTTCGGAGACCCAGTACTTC.

This clonotype was recorded a few times. The J gene is TRBJ2-5, the V gene TRBV7-2; 7 positions match TRBD2. The CDR3 is 15 amino acids. Germline V gene sequence: CDR1 SGHTA, CDR2 FQGNSA. V was pared by 5 bases and J by 5 bases, with 11 bases of the junction left unmatched. This CDR3 is CASSLGLGLRETQYF. In DNA form, the CDR3 reads TGTGCCAGCAGCCTCGGACTAGGGCTTAGGGAGACCCAGTACTTC.

This clonotype came up a few times. The chain combines TRBV12-3 or TRBV12-4 with TRBJ2-1; 9 bases match TRBD1. The CDR3 is 14 residues long. V was pared by 7 bases and J by 7 bases, with 8 bases of the junction left unmatched. As DNA, the CDR3 is TGTGCCAGCAAACTCCGACAGGGGGGAAATGAGCAGTTCTTC. It codes for CASKLRQGGNEQFF.

This clonotype came up a few times. CDR3 sequence: CASSPQTGTTDTQYF. As DNA, the CDR3 is TGTGCCAGTAGTCCACAGACAGGGACCACAGATACGCAGTATTTT. This chain connects TRBV19 to TRBJ2-3, with 7 nucleotides matching TRBD1. This CDR3 has 15 amino acids. V gave up 5 bases and J gave up 2 bases; unmatched junction bases: 7. The germline V gene has CDR1 LNHDA and CDR2 SQIVND (reference sequence).

This clonotype was seen a few times. This chain uses TRBV6-1 with TRBJ2-3; 10 nucleotides line up with TRBD2. CDR1 is MNHNS and CDR2 is SASEGT in the germline V gene. With V trimmed by 5 bases and J by 2 bases, 13 bases remained unmatched. The CDR3 is 18 residues long. CDR3 DNA: TGTGCCAGCAGTTCCCGAGGAGCTAGCGGGAGAGTCACAGATACGCAGTATTTT. Translation: CASSSRGASGRVTDTQYF.

This clonotype was seen a few times. The V call is TRBV6-2 or TRBV6-3, the J call TRBJ2-1; possible D gene TRBD1, 6 bases. Germline assignment: CDR1 MNHEY and CDR2 SVGEGT. Trimming cost V 2 bases and J 11 bases, with 7 bases left between them. CDR3 size: 11 residues. CDR3 protein: CASSYGGQQFF. CDR3 sequence (DNA): TGTGCCAGCAGTTACGGGGGCCAGCAGTTCTTC.

This clonotype was seen ten or more times. The rearrangement uses TRBV6-2 or TRBV6-3 and TRBJ1-5; TRBD1 agrees at 7 bases. The V gene's germline CDR1 is MNHEY and CDR2 SVGEGT. With V trimmed by 5 bases and J by 2 bases, 6 bases remained unmatched. This CDR3 spans 15 amino acids. CDR3 amino acids: CASSRQGLGNQPQHF. CDR3 in DNA: TGTGCCAGCAGTCGACAGGGTCTGGGCAATCAGCCCCAGCATTTT.

This clonotype was seen more than once but under ten times. The V and J genes are TRBV5-4 and TRBJ2-5; D uncertain. Germline V gives CDR1 SGHNT, CDR2 YYREEE (reference sequence). The CDR3 has 16 amino acids. Trimming shortened V by 3 bases and J by 4 bases, and 19 bases separated the two germline ends. The CDR3 sequence: CASSSKINTARETQYF. The CDR3, as DNA: TGTGCCAGCAGCTCGAAAATCAACACAGCCCGAGAGACCCAGTACTTC.

This clonotype was seen only a few times. This chain joins TRBV6-1 and TRBJ2-1; 11 nucleotides match TRBD1. Germline CDR1 is MNHNS and CDR2 is SASEGT. The CDR3 has 15 residues. V shed 6 bases, J shed 8 bases, and the junction held 9 bases outside the gene matches. CDR3 sequence reads: CASRDRWTGGYEQFF. The CDR3 DNA is TGTGCCAGCAGGGACAGGTGGACAGGGGGCTATGAGCAGTTCTTC.

This clonotype showed up just once. V is TRBV5-1 and J is TRBJ2-2; 9 nucleotides agree with TRBD2. Trimming at V came to 5 bases and at J to 4 bases, leaving 12 bases not matched to a gene. This CDR3 has 17 amino acids. CDR1 is SGHRS and CDR2 is YFSETQ in the germline V gene. The DNA for the CDR3 is TGCGCCAGCAGATACTCAGGGCTAGCGGGGAGCACCGGGGAGCTGTTTTTT. As protein: CASRYSGLAGSTGELFF. Complete variable domain (other parts from reference TRBV5-1 and TRBJ2-2): KAGVTQTPRYLIKTRGQQVTLSCSPISGHRSVSWYQQTPGQGLQFLFEYFSETQRNKGNFPGRFSGRQFSNSRSEMNVSTLELGDSALYLCASRYSGLAGSTGELFFGEGSRLTVL.

This clonotype has more than one count but fewer than ten. The chain combines TRBV20-1 with TRBJ1-2, with D unresolved. The CDR3 consists of 15 residues. Germline V lookup: CDR1 DFQATT, CDR2 SNEGSKA (reference sequence). Trimming shortened V by 0 bases and J by 8 bases, and 19 bases separated the two germline ends. CDR3 sequence: CSARDKNPAKGGYTF. The CDR3 region has the DNA TGCAGTGCTAGAGATAAAAACCCCGCTAAGGGAGGCTACACCTTC.

The sample holds a few counts of this clonotype. Sequence at one end of the junction differs from germline and may be a read error. This rearrangement joins TRBV7-7 to TRBJ2-1; the D is unclear. Germline-derived CDR1 and CDR2 are SSHAT and FNYEAQ (reference sequence). The CDR3 contains 14 residues. The CDR3 here is CASSYQYPFDEQFF. The CDR3 DNA follows: TGTGCTAGCAGCTACCAATACCCCTTCGATGAGCAGTTCTTC.

V is TRBV6-2 or TRBV6-3 and J is TRBJ2-7; TRBD2 might be the D (6 bases). This CDR3 has 15 residues. Trimming stripped 5 bases from V and 1 base from J, with 15 bases between. Germline V lookup: CDR1 MNHEY, CDR2 SVGEGT. This CDR3 is CASSTSGRSSYEQYV. The CDR3, as DNA: TGTGCCAGCAGTACCTCCGGGAGAAGTTCCTACGAGCAGTACGTC.

CDR3 sequence (DNA): TGTGCCAGTAGTGCCTACAGGGGGTGGGGCGCTGAAGCTTTCTTT. The encoded protein is CASSAYRGWGAEAFF. The chain links TRBV19 to TRBJ1-1; 8 bases map to TRBD1. Looked up from germline, CDR1 is LNHDA and CDR2 is SQIVND (reference sequence). With V trimmed by 5 bases and J by 6 bases, 11 bases remained unmatched. The CDR3 is 15 residues long.

This clonotype was detected a few times. V is TRBV19 and J is TRBJ2-1, with TRBD2 as a possible D gene (5 bases). Trimming shortened V by 7 bases and J by 12 bases, and 25 bases separated the two germline ends. The CDR3 spans 15 residues. In germline, CDR1 is LNHDA, CDR2 SQIVND (reference sequence). The CDR3 coding sequence is TGTGCCAGTACCAACCCCGGGGTGGGGATCGAGGGGCAGTTCTTC. Translated, it gives CASTNPGVGIEGQFF.

This clonotype was detected a few times. The chain is built from TRBV30 and TRBJ2-7; D possibly corresponds to TRBD1 (6 bases). CDR1 and CDR2 (germline): GTSNPN, SVGIG (reference sequence). The CDR3 is made up of 13 amino acids. V was trimmed by 0 bases and J by 4 bases, leaving 10 bases between them. CDR3: CAWSVTGLYEQYF. CDR3 nucleotide sequence: TGTGCCTGGAGTGTAACAGGGTTGTACGAGCAGTACTTC. Together with reference TRBV30 and TRBJ2-7, the CDR3 gives the full variable domain: SQTIHQWPATLVQPVGSPLSLECTVEGTSNPNLYWYRQAAGRGLQLLFYSVGIGQISSEVPQNLSASRPQDRQFILSSKKLLLSDSGFYLCAWSVTGLYEQYFGPGTRLTVT.

This clonotype was picked up many times. The V gene is TRBV7-9, the J gene TRBJ2-3; 9 nucleotides agree with TRBD2. Germline V lookup: CDR1 SEHNR, CDR2 FQNEAQ (reference sequence). CDR3 length equals 17 residues. After removal of 5 bases from V and 0 bases from J, the junction contained 9 bases not matched to a gene. This CDR3 reads CASSARPSGTSTDTQYF. CDR3 DNA sequence: TGTGCCAGCAGCGCAAGGCCTAGCGGGACTAGCACAGATACGCAGTATTTT.

This clonotype was seen at least ten times. The chain recombines TRBV11-1 with TRBJ2-1; 10 nucleotides line up with TRBD2. V dropped 6 bases and J dropped 5; count of bases not matched to a gene: 13. The germline V gene has CDR1 SGHAT and CDR2 FQDESV (reference sequence). The length of the CDR3 is 17 residues. The CDR3 spells CASRLRFLAGVNNEQFF. For the CDR3, the DNA is TGTGCCAGCAGGCTTAGGTTTCTAGCGGGAGTTAACAATGAGCAGTTCTTC.

The table lists this clonotype with a few counts. The chain combines TRBV6-1 with TRBJ2-1; 8 bases are shared with TRBD1. This CDR3 has 15 residues. Germline lookup yields CDR1 MNHNS and CDR2 SASEGT. Trimming removed 4 bases from V and 3 bases from J; junction bases left unmatched: 5. The CDR3 nucleotides read TGTGCCAGCAGTGCTCCGGGACAGGTCTACAATGAGCAGTTCTTC. It codes for CASSAPGQVYNEQFF.